This T cell receptor (beta chain) was recovered during a study of stem cell transplantation in POMP-related autoinflammatory disease. The wider study: Pre-transplant patients had naive-skewed CD4+ T cells and few CD8+ T cells. Neutrophil and platelet engraftment from the graft donor was 100% through one year after transplant. Study-wide results and caveats: Across all analyzed T-cell subsets, patients with PRAID tended toward reduced diversity and increased clonality.

This clone showed up just a few times. Its antigen is as yet unknown. V lost 5 bases and J lost 3, with 14 bases in between. The CDR3 loop spans 14 amino acids. Germline V gives CDR1 KGHSH, CDR2 LQKENI. Using immunoSEQ multiplex PCR, the repertoire was profiled, and TCRdb retains in-frame clones only, with some absent. The sample holds tens of thousands of clones; roughly 91% are singletons and the top ten take more than 0.55%. The sequence was obtained from a human patient with POMP-related autoinflammation and immune dysregulation (PRAID). The graft donor may have given rise to some T cells. This material consisted of CD4+ T cells from PBMCs, taken after stem cell transplantation. This chain links TRBV18 with TRBJ2-7; the D gene could be TRBD1 or TRBD2 (6 bases each). The CDR3, as DNA: TGTGCCAGCTCAGCCGCGGGACACCTCTACGAGCAGTACGTC. As protein: CASSAAGHLYEQYV.